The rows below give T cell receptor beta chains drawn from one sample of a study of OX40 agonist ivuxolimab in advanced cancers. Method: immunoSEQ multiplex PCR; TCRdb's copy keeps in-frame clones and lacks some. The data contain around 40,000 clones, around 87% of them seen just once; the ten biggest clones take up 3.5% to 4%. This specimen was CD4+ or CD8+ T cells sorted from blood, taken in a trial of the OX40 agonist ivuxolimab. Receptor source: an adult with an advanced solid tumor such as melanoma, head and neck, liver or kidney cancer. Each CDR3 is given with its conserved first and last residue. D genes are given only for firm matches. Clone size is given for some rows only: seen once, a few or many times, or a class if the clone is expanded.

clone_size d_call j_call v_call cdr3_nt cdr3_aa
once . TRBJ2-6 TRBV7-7 TGTGCCAGCAGCTCGCAACATGTGCCACAAAGTCGGGCCAACGTCCTGACTTTC CASSSQHVPQSRANVLTF
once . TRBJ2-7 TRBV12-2 TGTGCAAGTCGCTTTAGGGGAGGGATACCCTACGAGCAGTACTTC CASRFRGGIPYEQYF
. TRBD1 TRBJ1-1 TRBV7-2 TGTGCCAGCAGTCCATGGAGGACAGGGAACACTGAAGCTTTCTTT CASSPWRTGNTEAFF
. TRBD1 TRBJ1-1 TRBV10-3 TGTGCCGTCTCCAGGGACAGGGGGAACACTGAAGCTTTCTTT CAVSRDRGNTEAFF
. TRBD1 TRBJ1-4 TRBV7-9 TGTGCCAGCAGCCGGGGACAGGGGGAAGAAAAACTGTTTTTT CASSRGQGEEKLFF
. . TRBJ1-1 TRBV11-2 TGTGCCAGCAGCTTGGGACGCCTGGCTTTCTTT CASSLGRLAFF
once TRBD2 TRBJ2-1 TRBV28 TGTGCCAGCAGTCCGAGAGGACTAGCGGGAGGGTTGGGTGAGCAGTTCTTC CASSPRGLAGGLGEQFF
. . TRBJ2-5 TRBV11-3 TGTGCCAGCAGCCCCAGACAGATCCAAGAGACCCAGTACTTC CASSPRQIQETQYF
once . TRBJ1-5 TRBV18 TGTGCCAGCTCACCAAGAGGGGATTATCAGCCCCAGCATTTT CASSPRGDYQPQHF
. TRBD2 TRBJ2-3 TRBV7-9 TGTGCCGGCAGCCCGGCGGGAGGGCCAGCGGTTACGCAGTATTTT CAGSPAGGPAVTQYF
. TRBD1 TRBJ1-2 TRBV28 TGTGCCAGCAGTTTCAGGACAGGGGGGTTGGGGGGCTACACCTTC CASSFRTGGLGGYTF
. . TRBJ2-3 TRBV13 TGTGCCAGCAGCTTAGAGGGCACAGATACGCAGTATTTT CASSLEGTDTQYF
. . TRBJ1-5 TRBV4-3 TGCGCCAGCAGCCAAGGGGCCTATAGCAATCAGCCCCAGCATTTT CASSQGAYSNQPQHF
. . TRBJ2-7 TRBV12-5 TGTGCTAGTGGTCGGGGAGGGGGCTACGAGCAGTACTTC CASGRGGGYEQYF
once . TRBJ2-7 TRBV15 TGTGCCACCAGCAGAGTAAGGGCGGGAACCTACGAGCAGTACTTC CATSRVRAGTYEQYF
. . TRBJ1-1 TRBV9 TGTGCCAGCAGCGTATTCGACGAGATGAACACTGAAGCTTTCTTT CASSVFDEMNTEAFF
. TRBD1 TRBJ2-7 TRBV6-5 TGTGCCAGCAGTTCAGGGACAGGGCACTCCTACGAGCAGTACTTC CASSSGTGHSYEQYF
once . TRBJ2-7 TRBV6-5 TGTGCCAGCAGTTACTCGCTCAGGGGCTACGAGCAGTACTTC CASSYSLRGYEQYF
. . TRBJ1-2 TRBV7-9 TGTGCCAGCGACTATGGCTACACCTTC CASDYGYTF
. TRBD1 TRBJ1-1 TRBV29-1 TGCAGCGTTGAACCTCAGGGGGCCAGAACTGAAGCTTTCTTT CSVEPQGARTEAFF
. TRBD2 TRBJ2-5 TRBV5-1 TGCGCCAGCAGCCCTCTAGCGGGAGGGCCTGAGACCCAGTACTTC CASSPLAGGPETQYF
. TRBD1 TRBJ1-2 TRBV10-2 TGCGCCACCTCACCTCAGACAGGGATCTATGGCTACACCTTC CATSPQTGIYGYTF
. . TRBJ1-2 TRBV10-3 TGTGCCATCAGTGAGTCTACAGACTTGTATGGCTACACCTTC CAISESTDLYGYTF
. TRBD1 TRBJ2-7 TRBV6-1 TGTGCCAGCCAGGGGGTTCCCTACGAGCAGTACTTC CASQGVPYEQYF
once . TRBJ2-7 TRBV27 TGTGCCAGCAGTTTGGACGGGTACGAGCAGTACTTC CASSLDGYEQYF
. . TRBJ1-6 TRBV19 TGTGCCAGTAGCACTGGGTCCTATCTTCAAGGGGCCCTCCACTTT CASSTGSYLQGALHF
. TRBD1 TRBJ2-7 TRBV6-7 TGTGCCAGCAGTTACGGGACAGAGATTCCCTACGAGCAGTACTTC CASSYGTEIPYEQYF
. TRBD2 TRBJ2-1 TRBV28 TGTGCCAGCAGTTCCCCGTGGGTCGAGCGGGAGAAAGGAGGGCAGTTCTTC CASSSPWVEREKGGQFF
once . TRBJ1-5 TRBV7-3 TGTGCCAGCAGCCGACCGGACATTTCAGGCAATCAGCCCCAGCATTTT CASSRPDISGNQPQHF
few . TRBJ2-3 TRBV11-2 TGTGCCAGCAGCTTAGGTGGGGGGCCCAACACAGATACGCAGTATTTT CASSLGGGPNTDTQYF
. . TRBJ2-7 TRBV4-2 TGTGCCAGCAGCCAAGACGACAGGGAGGCCTACGAGCAGTACTTC CASSQDDREAYEQYF
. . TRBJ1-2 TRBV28 TGTGCCAGCAACGACAGGATTACCTATGGCTACACCTTC CASNDRITYGYTF
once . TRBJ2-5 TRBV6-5 TGTGCCAGCACCCCGGGGAAAGAGACCCAGTACTTC CASTPGKETQYF